This T cell receptor beta chain was documented in a study of beta chain features in type 1 diabetes. Findings of the study overall: Patients with Type 1 diabetes showed moderately but significantly shorter TCRB CDR3s in all four CD4+ subsets.

TCRB transcripts that were expressed got sequenced, as all of the isolated RNA had been reverse transcribed. Here immunoSEQ multiplex PCR was the method, and the copy in TCRdb shows in-frame clones only, minus some. The table includes 150,000 to 190,000 clones, 7.5% to 10% detected once. In this sample, this clone turned up many times. As yet, its antigen is unknown. V was trimmed by 5 bases and J by 3 bases, leaving 14 bases between them. This CDR3 is built from 15 residues. CDR1 is ENHRY and CDR2 is SYGVKD in the germline V gene. This receptor was obtained from a man in his late teens or twenties in good health. V is TRBV10-3 and J is TRBJ2-1; possible D gene TRBD2, 6 bases. Sequenced: central memory CD4+ T cells from blood. The CDR3: CAISSGLSGYNEQFF. The CDR3 DNA reads as TGTGCCATCAGTTCTGGACTTAGCGGCTACAATGAGCAGTTCTTC.